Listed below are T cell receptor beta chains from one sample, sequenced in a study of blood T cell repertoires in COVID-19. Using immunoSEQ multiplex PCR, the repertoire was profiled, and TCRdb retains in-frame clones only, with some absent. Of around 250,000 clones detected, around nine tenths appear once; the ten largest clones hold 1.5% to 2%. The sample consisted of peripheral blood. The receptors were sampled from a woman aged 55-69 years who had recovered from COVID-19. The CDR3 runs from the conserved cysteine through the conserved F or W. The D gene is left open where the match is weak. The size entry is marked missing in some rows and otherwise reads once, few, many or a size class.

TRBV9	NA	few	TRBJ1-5	CASSVGGLRNQPQHF	TGTGCCAGCAGCGTAGGAGGACTTCGCAATCAGCCCCAGCATTTT
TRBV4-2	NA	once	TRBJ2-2	CASSQRGGPTGRTGELFF	TGTGCCAGCAGCCAAAGGGGGGGTCCTACAGGGAGAACCGGGGAGCTGTTTTTT
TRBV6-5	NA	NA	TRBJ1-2	CASSYGHLSYGYTF	TGTGCCAGCAGTTACGGGCATCTCAGCTATGGCTACACCTTC
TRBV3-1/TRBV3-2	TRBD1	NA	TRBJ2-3	CASSQEIRGNTQYF	TGTGCCAGCAGCCAAGAAATCAGGGGGAATACGCAGTATTTT
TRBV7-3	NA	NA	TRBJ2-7	CASSLSGVPYEQYF	TGTGCCAGCAGCCTCTCGGGTGTACCCTACGAGCAGTACTTC
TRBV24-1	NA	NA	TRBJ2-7	CATSGDIPPYEQYF	TGTGCCACCAGTGGGGACATTCCCCCCTACGAGCAGTACTTC
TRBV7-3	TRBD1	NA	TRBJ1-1	CASSFGQGFTEAFF	TGTGCCAGCAGCTTTGGACAGGGGTTCACTGAAGCTTTCTTT
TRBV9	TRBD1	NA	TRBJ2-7	CASSVAGTGFNEQYF	TGTGCCAGCAGCGTAGCTGGGACAGGGTTCAACGAGCAGTACTTC
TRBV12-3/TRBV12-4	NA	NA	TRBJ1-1	CASSPMRVAEAFF	TGTGCCAGCAGCCCGATGAGAGTCGCTGAAGCTTTCTTT
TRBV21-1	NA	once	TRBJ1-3	CASSPWLGHRGNTIYF	TGTGCCAGCAGCCCGTGGCTCGGACACCGGGGAAACACCATATATTTT
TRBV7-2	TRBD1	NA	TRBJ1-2	CASSLEGAGLIYTF	TGTGCCAGCAGCTTAGAGGGGGCGGGTCTCATCTACACCTTC
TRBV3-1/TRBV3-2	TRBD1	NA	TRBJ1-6	CASSRAGGRHSPLHF	TGTGCCAGCAGCCGGGCAGGGGGTCGGCATTCACCCCTCCACTTT
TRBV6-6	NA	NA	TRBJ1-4	CASSYRGFDEKLFF	TGTGCCAGCAGTTACAGAGGGTTTGATGAAAAACTGTTTTTT
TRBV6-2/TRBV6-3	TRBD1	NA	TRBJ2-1	CASSYYLGQSKNEQFF	TGTGCCAGCAGTTACTACTTGGGACAGAGCAAAAATGAGCAGTTCTTC
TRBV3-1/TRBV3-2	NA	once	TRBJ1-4	CASSQEGRGGEKLFF	TGTGCCAGCAGCCAAGAGGGCAGGGGTGGAGAAAAACTGTTTTTT
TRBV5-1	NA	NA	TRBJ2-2	CASSLDPGAGELFF	TGCGCCAGCAGCTTGGATCCGGGTGCCGGGGAGCTGTTTTTT
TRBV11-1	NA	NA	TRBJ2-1	CASSLAPVTAYNEQFF	TGTGCCAGCAGCTTAGCGCCGGTCACAGCTTACAATGAGCAGTTCTTC
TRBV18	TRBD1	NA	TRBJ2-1	CASSLGTGAYNEQFF	TGTGCCAGCTCACTCGGGACAGGGGCCTACAATGAGCAGTTCTTC
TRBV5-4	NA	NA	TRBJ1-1	CASSLAGGNTEAFF	TGTGCCAGCAGCTTGGCCGGGGGTAACACTGAAGCTTTCTTT
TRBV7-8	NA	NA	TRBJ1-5	CASSLEQGGDQPQHF	TGTGCCAGCAGCTTAGAGCAGGGAGGAGATCAGCCCCAGCATTTT
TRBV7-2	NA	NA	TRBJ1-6	CASSPRTGGNSPLHF	TGTGCCAGCAGCCCGCGGACCGGGGGGAATTCACCCCTCCACTTT
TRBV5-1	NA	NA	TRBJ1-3	CASSPGDNSGNTIYF	TGCGCCAGCAGCCCAGGGGATAACTCTGGAAACACCATATATTTT
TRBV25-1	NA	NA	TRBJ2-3	CASSEGAADTQYF	TGTGCCAGCAGTGAAGGGGCGGCGGATACGCAGTATTTT
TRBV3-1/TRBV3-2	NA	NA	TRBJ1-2	CASSQVQGGGYTF	TGTGCCAGCAGCCAAGTACAGGGTGGTGGCTACACCTTC
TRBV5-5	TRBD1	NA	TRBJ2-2	CASSLAGQRNTGELFF	TGTGCCAGCAGCTTGGCGGGACAGAGGAACACCGGGGAGCTGTTTTTT
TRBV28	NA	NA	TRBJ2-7	CASSPPHNGLPYEQYF	TGTGCCAGCAGTCCCCCCCATAACGGACTACCCTACGAGCAGTACTTC